In this sample, the clone carrying this T cell receptor beta chain turned up a few times. Its antigen remains unknown. The data stem from a study of T-cell memory formation after mild COVID-19. General observations from the study: Within pre-infection memory, some responding clones were found, suggesting cross-reactive memory joined.

The V end lost 5 bases, the J end lost 2 bases, and 12 bases lay between the germline ends. This CDR3 comprises 14 residues. Germline V gene data show CDR1 as SEHNR and CDR2 as FQNEAQ (reference sequence). Each CDR3 protein is one row after TCRdb ran MiXCR on the 5' RACE reads. The sample yields about 400,000 distinct CDR3 sequences, about 22% seen once. The clonotype comes from an adult woman who had mild COVID-19 (a few samples of this study predate the infection). Cell type and time point are not known. The V call is TRBV7-9, the J call TRBJ1-1, with D possibly TRBD1 on 6 matching bases. Specimen: PBMCs or a T cell subset sorted from them (not recorded which). The CDR3 DNA follows: TGTGCCAGCAGCCTGGACAGTCCCAACACTGAAGCTTTCTTT. Protein: CASSLDSPNTEAFF.